This TCR beta chain comes out of a study of blood T cell repertoires in COVID-19. The data were produced by immunoSEQ multiplex PCR, yet TCRdb's version contains in-frame clones alone and is incomplete. The top ten hold around 2% of the sample, which has 100,000 or so clones, roughly 85% seen once. The clonotype was recovered from a woman between 65 and 79 years old with active or convalescent COVID-19. Material: peripheral blood.

Here the CDR3 reads CASSLTGLDYGYTF. Here the CDR3 DNA reads TGTGCCAGCAGTTTAACTGGTCTAGACTATGGCTACACCTTC. This rearrangement joins TRBV27 to TRBJ1-2, with unresolved D. The ends were cut back, 2 bases at V and 3 bases at J, with 10 bases in the middle. Germline lookup yields CDR1 MNHEY and CDR2 SMNVEV (reference sequence). This CDR3 region has 14 residues.